Here is one TCR beta chain with its context. CDR3 length: 14 amino acids. CDR1 is MNHNY and CDR2 is SVGAGI in the germline V gene (reference sequence). Trimming left V 4 bases short and J 0 bases short, with 6 bases between. The record originates from a study of cytomegalovirus exposure and HLA in healthy donors. With 60 Vbeta and 13 Jbeta primers, the PCR was carried out. The data were produced by immunoSEQ multiplex PCR, yet TCRdb's version contains in-frame clones alone and is incomplete. The sample contains 120,000 to 150,000 clones, about three quarters of which appear only once. Material for sequencing was PBMCs. This sequence was found in a man aged 35-49 years in good health and CMV-seronegative. V usage is TRBV6-6 and J usage is TRBJ1-4; no firm D call. CDR3 amino acids: CASSFLSTNEKLFF. CDR3 bases: TGTGCCAGCAGTTTCCTATCAACTAATGAAAAACTGTTTTTT.